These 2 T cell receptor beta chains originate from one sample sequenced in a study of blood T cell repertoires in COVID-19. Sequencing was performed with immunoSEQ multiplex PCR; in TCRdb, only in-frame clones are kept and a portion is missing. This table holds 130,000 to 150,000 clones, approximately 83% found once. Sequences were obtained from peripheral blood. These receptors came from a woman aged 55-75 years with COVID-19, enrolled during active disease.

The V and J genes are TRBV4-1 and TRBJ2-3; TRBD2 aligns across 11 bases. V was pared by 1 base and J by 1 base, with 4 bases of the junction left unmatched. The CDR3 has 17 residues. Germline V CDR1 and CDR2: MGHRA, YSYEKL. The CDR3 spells CASSQVSGGAGTDTQYF. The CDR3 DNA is TGCGCCAGCAGCCAAGTTAGCGGGGGGGCGGGCACAGATACGCAGTATTTT.

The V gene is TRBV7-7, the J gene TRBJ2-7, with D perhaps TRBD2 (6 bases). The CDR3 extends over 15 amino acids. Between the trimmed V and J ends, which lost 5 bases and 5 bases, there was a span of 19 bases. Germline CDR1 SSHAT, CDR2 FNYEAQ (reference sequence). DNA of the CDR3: TGTGCCAGCAGCGTTAATGCCCTAGCGTCCGACGAGCAGTACTTC. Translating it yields CASSVNALASDEQYF. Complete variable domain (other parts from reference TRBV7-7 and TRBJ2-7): GAGVSQSPRYKVTKRGQDVTLRCDPISSHATLYWYQQALGQGPEFLTYFNYEAQPDKSGLPSDRFSAERPEGSISTLTIQRTEQRDSAMYRCASSVNALASDEQYFGPGTRLTVT.